Included here is one T cell receptor beta chain sequence, with context. No antigen is known for it. No base quality values were provided; no much bigger clone lies one nucleotide off. The germline V gene (reference sequence) gives CDR1 as SEHNR and CDR2 as FQNEAQ. V is clipped by 2 bases and J by 0 bases, and the sequence between their germline boundaries is 14 bases long. From its cysteine to its phenylalanine, the CDR3 spans 18 amino acids. The DNA shown is the 54-base CDR3, in frame from base 1. The sample comes from a study of shared clonotypes between healthy human individuals (dated by TCRdb to about 2020). About the full investigation: A couple of women and three men aged 18 to 49 years were included in the cohort. For each donor, CD4 naive and CD4 memory were each run on three plates, CD8 naive on two plates, and CD8 memory on one plate. To estimate repertoire size and how much clonotype sharing occurs between individuals, the study deeply sequenced the blood TCR repertoires of 4 to 6 healthy adults. Different laboratories and diverse techniques were used to prepare libraries and sequence TCR repertoires, to increase sequencing depth and limit assay-specific biases. Between about 0.8 and 9 billion PBMCs per donor were obtained by leukapheresis.

CD8 naive samples consisted of CD45RO-negative cells that were positively selected for CCR7, yielding a CD45RA+CCR7+ population without TemRA cells. Healthy HIV-negative adults with no recently reported acute infections or vaccinations were included as donors. Only Caucasian adults living in Nashville, Tennessee, USA were represented among the donors. Blood was obtained by leukapheresis, after which PBMCs were separated by Ficoll-Histopaque density gradient centrifugation and cryopreserved in liquid nitrogen vapor phase. Analytical flow cytometry was used to check the purity and quantity of each magnetically sorted T cell population. Genomic DNA was isolated from every sorted fraction and measured by UV absorbance on a Nanodrop 2000c. Using the deep immunoSEQ assay, TCR CDR3 regions were amplified from genomic DNA by multiplex PCR. For each cell subset, the extracted genomic DNA was distributed evenly across all wells of several immunoSEQ 96-well plates, and each plate served as one replicate. Each replicate PCR for sorted subsets received around 200 ng genomic DNA, equal to about 30,000 T cell genomes. Purified libraries were measured with a Qubit 3.0 fluorometer, size-checked on a Bioanalyzer 2100, and measured again with the KAPA Library Quantification kit. A separate single-read 150-cycle Illumina NextSeq 550 flow cell was used to sequence each immunoSEQ 96-well plate. For the original study's pipeline: Because only junctional sequences without quality scores were contained in the immunoSEQ output, filtering matching that applied to full-length reads could not be performed. Sequences were annotated with PyIR, a Python wrapper for IgBLAST v1.9, using IMGT germline references to assign V/J genes and CDR3. Any read was removed if the V/J assignment was weak (E-value above 1e-6), the CDR3 was missing, or the read contained stop codons, out-of-frame junctions, or ambiguous translated residues. A V3J clonotype was defined by an identical inferred V gene, J gene, and CDR3 amino acid sequence. To compute the percentage overlap between repertoires, the number of shared unique clonotypes was divided by the size of the smaller repertoire. Richness of each repertoire was evaluated using RTK rarefaction, the Chao1 estimator, and Recon v2.1 estimates of unobserved clonotypes. For all TCRbeta clonotypes obtained by the gDNA method from a few donors, generation probabilities were computed with OLGA. Drawn from immuneACCESS, this table holds only the in-frame rearrangements with V and J called that TCRdb kept. Clones are partly lost; checked studies trace under half to an unresolved V gene and leave the rest unexplained. The DNA gave D and trimming, while V, J and clone size come from that table. In all, the sample holds more than 2 million clones, and just over 90% of those were seen once. The ten most abundant clones make up around 1.7% of the sample.

Beyond this particular receptor, the publication reports: Even with the large sequencing depth, rarefaction of the sorted-subset datasets indicated that sequencing was incomplete. Pairwise subsampling indicated that sequencing depth was expected to affect the degree of clonotype sharing among donors. Larger estimated clonotype richness was generally found for naive subsets than for memory subsets. Higher generation probabilities were observed for clonotypes shared by all four sorted-subset donors than for non-shared clonotypes. Because the study included a small number of donors, the genetic and exposure-history diversity represented was limited. Sampling was limited to blood, and TCR repertoires in tissue likely differ from TCR repertoires in blood. Sharing across a few donors was observed for approximately 5% of naive CD4, under 4% of naive CD8, roughly 2.3% of memory CD4, and less than 0.45% of memory CD8 clonotypes.

The rearrangement combines TRBV7-9 with TRBJ2-6; the D region possibly corresponds to TRBD1 (5 bases align). The clonotype originates from a man younger than 35 in good health. Some clones in this sample may be carry-over from other donors' samples. The sample taken for sequencing was naive CD8+ T cells from PBMCs. Taken with the paper, the label for cell subset or site translates to: CD45RA+CCR7+. The CDR3 amino acid sequence is: CASSLLDRRSSGANVLTF. At the DNA level, the sequence is TGTGCCAGCAGCTTATTAGACAGAAGATCCTCTGGGGCCAACGTCCTGACTTTC.